This T cell receptor (beta chain) came from a study of cytomegalovirus exposure and HLA in healthy donors. Study conclusions and caveats: When analyzed later, a missense DCLRE1C variant was found to be linked to TCR beta V- and J-gene trimming. Later analysis suggested links between common viral pathogens and several top significant clusters.

The germline CDR1 and CDR2 sequences are SQVTM and ANQGSEA. This CDR3 spans 13 amino acids. V dropped 3 bases and J dropped 7; count of bases not matched to a gene: 0. For this clone: Its specificity is unknown.

PCR used 60 Vbeta primers and 13 Jbeta primers. Method: immunoSEQ multiplex PCR; TCRdb's copy keeps in-frame clones and lacks some. The top ten hold approximately 4.6% of the sample, which has about 90,000 clones, roughly 80% seen once. The sequenced sample consisted of PBMCs. J is TRBJ2-4 and V is TRBV29-1; 13 bases line up with TRBD2. This TCR derives from a woman aged 40 to 50 in good health and CMV-seropositive. CDR3 amino acids: CSVETSGRNIQYF. DNA for the CDR3: TGCAGCGTTGAGACTAGCGGGAGGAACATTCAGTACTTC.